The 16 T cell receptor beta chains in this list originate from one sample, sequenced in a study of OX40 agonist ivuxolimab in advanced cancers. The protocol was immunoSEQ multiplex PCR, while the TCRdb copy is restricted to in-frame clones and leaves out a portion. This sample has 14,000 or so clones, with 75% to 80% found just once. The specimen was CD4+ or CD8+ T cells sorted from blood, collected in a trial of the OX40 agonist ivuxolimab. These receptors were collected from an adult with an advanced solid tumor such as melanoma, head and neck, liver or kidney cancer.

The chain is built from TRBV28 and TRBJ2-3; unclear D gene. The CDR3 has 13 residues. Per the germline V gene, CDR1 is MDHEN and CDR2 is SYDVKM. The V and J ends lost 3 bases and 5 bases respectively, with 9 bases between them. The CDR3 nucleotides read TGTGCCAGCAGTTTTCGGTCCCAAGATACGCAGTATTTT. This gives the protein CASSFRSQDTQYF. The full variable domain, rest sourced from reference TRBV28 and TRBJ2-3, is DVKVTQSSRYLVKRTGEKVFLECVQDMDHENMFWYRQDPGLGLRLIYFSYDVKMKEKGDIPEGYSVSREKKERFSLILESASTNQTSMYLCASSFRSQDTQYFGPGTRLTVL.

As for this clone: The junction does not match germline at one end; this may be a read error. The chain's CDR3 is CASSQGRTGELFF. The CDR3 DNA follows: TGTGCTAGCAGCCAAGGGAGGACCGGGGAGCTGTTTTTT. This chain joins TRBV7-7 and TRBJ2-2, with TRBD2 as a possible D gene (6 bases). The CDR3 sequence is 13 residues long. Germline V gene data show CDR1 as SSHAT and CDR2 as FNYEAQ (reference sequence).

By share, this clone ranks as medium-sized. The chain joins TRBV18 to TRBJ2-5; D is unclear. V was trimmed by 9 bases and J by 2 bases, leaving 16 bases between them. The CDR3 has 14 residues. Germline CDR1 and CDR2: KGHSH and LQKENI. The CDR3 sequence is CASSAGYLQETQYF. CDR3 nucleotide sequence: TGTGCCAGTTCAGCCGGTTACCTACAAGAGACCCAGTACTTC.

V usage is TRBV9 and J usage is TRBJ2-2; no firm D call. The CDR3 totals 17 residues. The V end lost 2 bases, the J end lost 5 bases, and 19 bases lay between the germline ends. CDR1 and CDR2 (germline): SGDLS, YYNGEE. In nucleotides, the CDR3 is TGTGCCAGCAGCGTCATTCCAGCCCCTATTGGGACCGGGGAGCTGTTTTTT. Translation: CASSVIPAPIGTGELFF.

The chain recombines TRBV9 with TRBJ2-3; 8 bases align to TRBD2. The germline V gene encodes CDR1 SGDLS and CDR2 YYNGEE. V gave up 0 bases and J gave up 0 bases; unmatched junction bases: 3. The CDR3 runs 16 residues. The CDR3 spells CASSVVPSGSTDTQYF. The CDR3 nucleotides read TGTGCCAGCAGCGTAGTTCCTAGCGGGAGCACAGATACGCAGTATTTT.

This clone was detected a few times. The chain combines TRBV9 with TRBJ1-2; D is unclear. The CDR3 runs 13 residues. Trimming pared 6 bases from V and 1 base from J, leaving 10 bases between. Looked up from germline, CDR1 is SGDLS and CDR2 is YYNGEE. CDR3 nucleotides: TGTGCCAGCAACGACGGGATTAACTATGGCTACACCTTC. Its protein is CASNDGINYGYTF.

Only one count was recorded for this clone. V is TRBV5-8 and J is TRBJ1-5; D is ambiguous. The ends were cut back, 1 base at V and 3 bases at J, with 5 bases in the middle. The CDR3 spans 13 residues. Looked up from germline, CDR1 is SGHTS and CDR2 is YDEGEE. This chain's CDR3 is CASSLSLNQPQHF. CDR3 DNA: TGTGCCAGCAGCTTGAGTCTCAATCAGCCCCAGCATTTT.

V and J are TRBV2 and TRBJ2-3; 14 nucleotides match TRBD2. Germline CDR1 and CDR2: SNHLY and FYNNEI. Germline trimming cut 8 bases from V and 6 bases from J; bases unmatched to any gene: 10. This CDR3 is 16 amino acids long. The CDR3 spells CASLSGLAGAWDTQYF. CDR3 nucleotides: TGTGCCAGCCTTTCGGGACTAGCGGGGGCCTGGGATACGCAGTATTTT.

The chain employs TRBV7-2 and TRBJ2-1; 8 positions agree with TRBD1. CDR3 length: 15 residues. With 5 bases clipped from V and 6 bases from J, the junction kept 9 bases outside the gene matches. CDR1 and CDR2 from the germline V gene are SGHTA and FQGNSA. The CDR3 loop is CASSNRDRPINEQFF. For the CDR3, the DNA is TGTGCCAGCAGCAACCGGGACAGGCCCATCAATGAGCAGTTCTTC.

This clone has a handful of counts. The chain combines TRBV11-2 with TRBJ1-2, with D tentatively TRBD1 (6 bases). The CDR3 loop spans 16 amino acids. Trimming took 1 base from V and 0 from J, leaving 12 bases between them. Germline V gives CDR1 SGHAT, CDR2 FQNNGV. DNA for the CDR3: TGTGCCAGCAGCTTAGGGGAGTGGACAGCTAACTATGGCTACACCTTC. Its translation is CASSLGEWTANYGYTF. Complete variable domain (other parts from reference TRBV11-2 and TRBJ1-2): EAGVAQSPRYKIIEKRQSVAFWCNPISGHATLYWYQQILGQGPKLLIQFQNNGVVDDSQLPKDRFSAERLKGVDSTLKIQPAKLEDSAVYLCASSLGEWTANYGYTFGSGTRLTVV.

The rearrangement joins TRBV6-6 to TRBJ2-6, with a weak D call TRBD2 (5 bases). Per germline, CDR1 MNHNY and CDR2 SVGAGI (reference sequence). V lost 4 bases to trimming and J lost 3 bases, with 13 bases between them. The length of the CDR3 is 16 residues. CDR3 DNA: TGTGCCAGCAGTTTTAACCAGGCGGGTGGGGCCAACGTCCTGACTTTC. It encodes CASSFNQAGGANVLTF.

The DNA of the CDR3 is TGTGCCAGCAGTAAAATGACAGGGGGCAGCTACGAGCAGTACTTC. Encoded protein: CASSKMTGGSYEQYF. J is TRBJ2-7 and V is TRBV6-5; the match to TRBD1 covers 10 bases. CDR1 and CDR2 (germline): MNHEY, SVGAGI. The CDR3 loop spans 15 amino acids. V lost 5 bases to trimming and J lost 3 bases; unmatched junction nucleotides: 7.

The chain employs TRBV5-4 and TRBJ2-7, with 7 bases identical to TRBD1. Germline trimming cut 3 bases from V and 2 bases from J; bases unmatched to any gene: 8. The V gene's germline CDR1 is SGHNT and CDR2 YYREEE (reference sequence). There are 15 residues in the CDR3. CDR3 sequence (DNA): TGTGCCAGCAGCTCATCCGGGACAGCTACCTACGAGCAGTACTTC. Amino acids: CASSSSGTATYEQYF.

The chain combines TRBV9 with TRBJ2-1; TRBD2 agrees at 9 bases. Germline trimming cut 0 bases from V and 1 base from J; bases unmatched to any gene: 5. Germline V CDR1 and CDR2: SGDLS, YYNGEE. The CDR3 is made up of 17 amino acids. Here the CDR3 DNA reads TGTGCCAGCAGCGTAGGTGGAGCGGGGGGATCCTACAATGAGCAGTTCTTC. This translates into CASSVGGAGGSYNEQFF.

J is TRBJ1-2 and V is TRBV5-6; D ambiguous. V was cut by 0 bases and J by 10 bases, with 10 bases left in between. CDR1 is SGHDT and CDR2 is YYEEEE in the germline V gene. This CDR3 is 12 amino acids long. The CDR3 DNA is TGTGCCAGCAGCTTGGACACCCTTCCCTACACCTTC. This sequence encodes CASSLDTLPYTF. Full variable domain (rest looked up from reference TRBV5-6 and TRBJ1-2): DAGVTQSPTHLIKTRGQQVTLRCSPKSGHDTVSWYQQALGQGPQFIFQYYEEEERQRGNFPDRFSGHQFPNYSSELNVNALLLGDSALYLCASSLDTLPYTFGSGTRLTVV.

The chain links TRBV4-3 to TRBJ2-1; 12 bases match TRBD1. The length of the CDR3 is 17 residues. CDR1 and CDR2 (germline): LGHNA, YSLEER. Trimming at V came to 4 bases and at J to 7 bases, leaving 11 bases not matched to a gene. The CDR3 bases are TGCGCCAGCAGCCTTATCACCCCGGGACAGGGGGCGAATGAGCAGTTCTTC. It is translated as CASSLITPGQGANEQFF.